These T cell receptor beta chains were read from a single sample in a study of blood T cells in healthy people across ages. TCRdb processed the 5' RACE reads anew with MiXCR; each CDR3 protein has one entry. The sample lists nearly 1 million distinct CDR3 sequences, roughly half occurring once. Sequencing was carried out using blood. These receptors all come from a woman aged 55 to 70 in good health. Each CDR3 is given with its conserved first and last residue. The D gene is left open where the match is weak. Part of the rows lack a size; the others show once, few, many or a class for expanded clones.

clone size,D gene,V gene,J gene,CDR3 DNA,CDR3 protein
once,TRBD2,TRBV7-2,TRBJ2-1,TGTGCCAGCAGCTTGGGACTAGCGGGAGGGGCGGGCAATGAGCAGTTCTTC,CASSLGLAGGAGNEQFF
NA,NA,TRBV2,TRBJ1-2,TGTGCCAGCAGTCCATGGGGGCAGGTCAGTGGCTACACCTTC,CASSPWGQVSGYTF
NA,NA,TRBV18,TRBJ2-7,TGTGCCAGCTCGCCGCGGGCCGACTCTTACGAGCAGTACTTC,CASSPRADSYEQYF
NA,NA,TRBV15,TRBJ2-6,TGTGCCACCAGCAGAGGAGTTGGGGCCAACGTCCTGACTTTC,CATSRGVGANVLTF
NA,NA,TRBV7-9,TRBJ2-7,TGTGCCAGCAGCTCAGACAGTCGGGGCGCGAGCCACGAGCAGTACTTC,CASSSDSRGASHEQYF
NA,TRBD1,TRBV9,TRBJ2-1,TGTGCCAGCAGCTTCGGACAGGGCAAGGTCGATGAGCAGTTCTTC,CASSFGQGKVDEQFF
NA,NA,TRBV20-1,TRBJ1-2,TGCAGTGCTAGTGGGCCCAGTGGGGGGCTCAACTATGGCTACACCTTC,CSASGPSGGLNYGYTF
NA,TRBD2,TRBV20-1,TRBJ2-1,TGCAGTGCAAAACTAGCGGGGGGGGCCGATGAGCAGTTCTTC,CSAKLAGGADEQFF
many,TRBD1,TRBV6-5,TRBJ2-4,TGTGCCAGCTCCCTCGGACAGGTCGAAAACATTCAGTACTTC,CASSLGQVENIQYF
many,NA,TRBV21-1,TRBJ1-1,TGTGCCAGCAGCCCCCGACAGGGGTTTTGGTTTGTGAGCACTGAAGCTTTCTTT,CASSPRQGFWFVSTEAFF
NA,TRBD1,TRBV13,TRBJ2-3,TGTGCCAGCAGCGGCCCCTCGTGGACAGGGAGCACAGATACGCAGTATTTT,CASSGPSWTGSTDTQYF